These 21 T cell receptor beta chains originate from one sample sequenced in a study of cytomegalovirus exposure and HLA in healthy donors. A multiplex PCR was run with 60 Vbeta primers and 13 Jbeta primers. Only in-frame clones appear in the TCRdb table, and some are missing; sequencing was by immunoSEQ multiplex PCR. The profile shows approximately 71,000 clones, 72% of them singletons. The sample taken for sequencing was PBMCs. The receptors originated from a middle-aged woman in good health and CMV-seropositive.

This clone was counted between two and nine times. This chain joins TRBV5-1 and TRBJ1-3; 9 bases are a match to TRBD1. The CDR3 is 16 amino acids. Unmatched junction bases numbered 4, after V lost 2 bases and J lost 1 base. Germline V gene data show CDR1 as SGHRS and CDR2 as YFSETQ. The CDR3 protein is CASSFLDRGSGNTIYF. The CDR3 nucleotides read TGCGCCAGCAGCTTTTTGGACAGGGGTTCTGGAAACACCATATATTTT.

Only one count was recorded for this clone. The chain has TRBV5-1 and TRBJ1-2; no definite D call. Trimming took off 0 bases at V and 2 bases at J, with 8 bases between the two ends. Looked up from germline, CDR1 is SGHRS and CDR2 is YFSETQ. This CDR3 comprises 14 residues. CDR3: CASSLGQANYGYTF. The CDR3, as DNA: TGCGCCAGCAGCTTGGGGCAGGCAAACTATGGCTACACCTTC.

The J gene is TRBJ1-5, the V gene TRBV7-9; D is unresolved. The CDR3 consists of 16 residues. Trimming took 5 bases from V and 2 from J, leaving 16 bases between them. Germline CDR1 and CDR2: SEHNR and FQNEAQ (reference sequence). CDR3 region: CASSGLDFIGNQPQHF. The DNA of the CDR3 is TGTGCCAGCAGCGGACTAGACTTCATTGGCAATCAGCCCCAGCATTTT.

The chain combines TRBV5-1 with TRBJ1-2; 7 nucleotides line up with TRBD1. V gave up 4 bases and J gave up 0 bases; unmatched junction bases: 6. The germline V gene has CDR1 SGHRS and CDR2 YFSETQ. The length of the CDR3 is 15 residues. The CDR3 protein is CASSPEGQPNYGYTF. The CDR3 DNA reads as TGCGCCAGCAGCCCAGAGGGACAGCCTAACTATGGCTACACCTTC. Based on the CDR3 plus reference TRBV5-1 and TRBJ1-2, the full variable domain is KAGVTQTPRYLIKTRGQQVTLSCSPISGHRSVSWYQQTPGQGLQFLFEYFSETQRNKGNFPGRFSGRQFSNSRSEMNVSTLELGDSALYLCASSPEGQPNYGYTFGSGTRLTVV.

V gene TRBV5-1 combines with J gene TRBJ1-4; TRBD1 might be the D (6 bases). The CDR3 covers 15 residues. CDR1 SGHRS and CDR2 YFSETQ come from the germline V gene. The V gene lost 4 bases and the J gene lost 4 bases, with 14 bases spanning the gap. The CDR3 DNA follows: TGCGCCAGCAGCACCGGTGGGGGCGGTAATGAAAAACTGTTTTTT. Its translation is CASSTGGGGNEKLFF.

The chain combines TRBV5-6 with TRBJ1-1; unclear D gene. The CDR3 is 12 amino acids. Deletions cut 2 bases from V and 8 bases from J, with 10 bases between. The germline CDR1 and CDR2 sequences are SGHDT and YYEEEE. The CDR3 protein is CASSLYGREAFF. CDR3 bases: TGTGCCAGCAGCTTATACGGGAGAGAAGCTTTCTTT. Full variable domain (remainder filled in from reference TRBV5-6 and TRBJ1-1): DAGVTQSPTHLIKTRGQQVTLRCSPKSGHDTVSWYQQALGQGPQFIFQYYEEEERQRGNFPDRFSGHQFPNYSSELNVNALLLGDSALYLCASSLYGREAFFGQGTRLTVV.

The V and J genes are TRBV21-1 and TRBJ2-5; the table's D call, TRBD2, has no DNA check behind it. TRBV21-1 is a pseudogene. This CDR3 spans 15 amino acids. The CDR3 sequence is CASSTGRGWQETQYF. CDR3 nucleotide sequence: TGTGCCAGCTCCACGGGGCGGGGGTGGCAAGAGACCCAGTACTTC.

The V gene is TRBV2, the J gene TRBJ2-1; 14 nucleotides match TRBD2. CDR3 length equals 13 residues. Germline V gene lookup returns CDR1 SNHLY and CDR2 FYNNEI. Trimming cost V 6 bases and J 9 bases; bases outside gene matches: 1. The CDR3 DNA is TGTGCCAGCAGGACTAGCGGGGGGGTTGAGCAGTTCTTC. Residues: CASRTSGGVEQFF.

The chain has TRBV19 and TRBJ1-6, with no clear D. The length of the CDR3 is 12 residues. V was cut by 1 base and J by 10 bases, with 5 bases left in between. The germline V gene has CDR1 LNHDA and CDR2 SQIVND (reference sequence). Here the CDR3 DNA reads TGTGCCAGTAGTATAGGGGAGTCACCCCTCCACTTT. As protein: CASSIGESPLHF. The variable domain in full, completed from reference TRBV19 and TRBJ1-6, reads DGGITQSPKYLFRKEGQNVTLSCEQNLNHDAMYWYRQDPGQGLRLIYYSQIVNDFQKGDIAEGYSVSREKKESFPLTVTSAQKNPTAFYLCASSIGESPLHFGNGTRLTVT.

This clone was found a few times. The rearrangement links TRBV2 to TRBJ2-7, with a weak D call TRBD2 (6 bases). V was trimmed by 6 bases and J by 0 bases, leaving 21 bases between them. Germline V lookup: CDR1 SNHLY, CDR2 FYNNEI. The CDR3 has 17 amino acids. The CDR3 protein is CASRDYPLGRSSYEQYF. The DNA of the CDR3 is TGTGCCAGCAGGGACTACCCTCTTGGACGAAGCTCCTACGAGCAGTACTTC.

The genes are TRBV30 and TRBJ1-6, with 10 bases lining up with TRBD1. Per germline, CDR1 GTSNPN and CDR2 SVGIG (reference sequence). The V gene end was trimmed by 0 bases and the J gene end by 4 bases; junction bases not matched to a gene: 6. This CDR3 spans 17 amino acids. CDR3: CAWSVIGTGAYNSPLHF. The CDR3 coding sequence is TGTGCCTGGAGTGTAATCGGGACAGGGGCTTATAATTCACCCCTCCACTTT.

This clone turned up a few times. The genes are TRBV4-2 and TRBJ2-5; TRBD2 agrees at 11 bases. Germline loops: CDR1 LGHNA, CDR2 YNFKEQ. This CDR3 has 16 amino acids. Trimming removed 4 bases from V and 0 bases from J; junction bases left unmatched: 4. The CDR3 region is CASSLMTSGDQETQYF. In DNA form, the CDR3 reads TGTGCCAGCAGCCTCATGACTAGCGGGGACCAAGAGACCCAGTACTTC.

This clone came up a few times. The chain recombines TRBV7-7 with TRBJ1-1; D is perhaps TRBD1 (5 bases). This CDR3 contains 15 residues. The V gene's germline CDR1 is SSHAT and CDR2 FNYEAQ (reference sequence). V lost 5 bases and J 3 bases, leaving 16 bases between the germline ends. CDR3: CASSPVGAEYTEAFF. The CDR3 nucleotides are TGTGCCAGCAGCCCTGTTGGGGCTGAGTACACTGAAGCTTTCTTT.

The rearrangement joins TRBV5-4 to TRBJ2-1; 7 bases match TRBD2. CDR1 and CDR2 (germline): SGHNT, YYREEE (reference sequence). With 0 bases clipped from V and 8 bases from J, the junction kept 14 bases outside the gene matches. The CDR3 loop spans 17 amino acids. The CDR3 sequence is CASSLDSSGALADEQFF. The CDR3 nucleotides read TGTGCCAGCAGCTTGGATTCGAGCGGGGCCCTCGCGGATGAGCAGTTCTTC.

This chain joins TRBV6-5 and TRBJ1-2; D is possibly TRBD1 (5 bases). CDR3 length equals 14 residues. The germline V gene encodes CDR1 MNHEY and CDR2 SVGAGI. Between the trimmed V and J ends, which lost 7 bases and 4 bases, there was a span of 16 bases. CDR3: CASTPARDLYGYTF. The CDR3 coding sequence is TGTGCCAGCACCCCCGCCAGGGATCTCTATGGCTACACCTTC.

J is TRBJ2-6 and V is TRBV2, with D hard to call. This CDR3 contains 14 residues. Germline lookup yields CDR1 SNHLY and CDR2 FYNNEI. V lost 4 bases and J lost 0, with 4 bases in between. CDR3 coding DNA: TGTGCCAGCAGTGCGAGCTCTGGGGCCAACGTCCTGACTTTC. This translates into CASSASSGANVLTF.

Worth noting for this clone: Other DNA sequences from this sample encode an identical CDR3 as well. This chain uses TRBV5-1 with TRBJ2-1; tentatively, D is TRBD2 (6 bases). V was shortened by 3 bases and J by 8 bases, with 12 bases between the two germline ends. Germline assignment: CDR1 SGHRS and CDR2 YFSETQ. This CDR3 spans 13 amino acids. CDR3 in DNA: TGCGCCAGCAGCTCTGGGTCGGGGGATGAGCAGTTCTTC. Translation gives CASSSGSGDEQFF.

The chain links TRBV9 to TRBJ1-2; no definite D call. V lost 2 bases and J 6 bases, leaving 11 bases between the germline ends. Germline-derived CDR1 and CDR2 are SGDLS and YYNGEE. This CDR3 is 13 amino acids long. The CDR3 DNA follows: TGTGCCAGCAGCGTGAGCCCTTACGATGGCTACACCTTC. The encoded protein is CASSVSPYDGYTF.

This clone was seen once. This chain uses TRBV6-6 with TRBJ2-4, with TRBD2 matching 7 bases. The CDR3 sequence is 15 residues long. CDR1 and CDR2 (germline): MNHNY, SVGAGI (reference sequence). With V trimmed by 4 bases and J by 2 bases, 5 bases remained unmatched. CDR3 region: CASSLRGESKNIQYF. The CDR3 DNA reads as TGTGCCAGCAGTTTACGGGGGGAGTCCAAAAACATTCAGTACTTC.

In this sample, this clone turned up once. The rearrangement uses TRBV11-3 and TRBJ2-1; 7 nucleotides match TRBD1. The germline gives CDR1 SGHNT, CDR2 YENEEA. The CDR3 consists of 15 residues. The trim removed 8 bases at V and 7 bases at J, leaving 14 bases unmatched. CDR3 region: CASLSGGSFLNEQFF. The CDR3 nucleotides are TGTGCCAGCCTCTCAGGGGGTAGCTTTTTGAATGAGCAGTTCTTC.

The chain has TRBV5-1 and TRBJ2-3; D gene unclear. The CDR3 totals 14 residues. Germline V gene sequence: CDR1 SGHRS, CDR2 YFSETQ. Between the trimmed V and J ends, which lost 0 bases and 3 bases, there was a span of 8 bases. CDR3 DNA: TGCGCCAGCAGCTTGGCGGCGGCGACAGATACGCAGTATTTT. This sequence encodes CASSLAAATDTQYF.